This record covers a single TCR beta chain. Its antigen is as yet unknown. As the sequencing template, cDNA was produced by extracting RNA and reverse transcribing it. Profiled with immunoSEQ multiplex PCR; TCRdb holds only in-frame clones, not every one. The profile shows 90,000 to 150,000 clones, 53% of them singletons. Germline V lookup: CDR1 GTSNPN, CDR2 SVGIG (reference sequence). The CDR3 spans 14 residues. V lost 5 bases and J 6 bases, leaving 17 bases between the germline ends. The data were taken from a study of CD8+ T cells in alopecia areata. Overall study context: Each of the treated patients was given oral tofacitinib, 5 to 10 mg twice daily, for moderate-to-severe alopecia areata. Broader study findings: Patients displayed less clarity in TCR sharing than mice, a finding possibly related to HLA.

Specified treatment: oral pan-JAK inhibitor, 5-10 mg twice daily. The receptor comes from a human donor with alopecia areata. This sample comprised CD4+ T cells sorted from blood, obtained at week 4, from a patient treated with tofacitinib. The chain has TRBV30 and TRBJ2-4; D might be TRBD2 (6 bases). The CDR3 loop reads CAWSMGGSGNIQYF. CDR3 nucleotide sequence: TGTGCCTGGTCCATGGGGGGTAGCGGAAACATTCAGTACTTC.